The entry below describes one T cell receptor (beta chain). The PCR ran on 60 Vbeta and 13 Jbeta primers. Measured with immunoSEQ multiplex PCR; TCRdb has only the in-frame clones, and not every one. Of under 200,000 clones in the sample, roughly 80% were seen once. This sample was included in a study of cytomegalovirus exposure and HLA in healthy donors. Per germline, CDR1 SNHLY and CDR2 FYNNEI. Trimming removed 4 bases at V and 5 bases at J, with 12 bases between. The CDR3 runs to 14 residues. Sequences were obtained from PBMCs. This TCR was sampled from a man aged 40-55 years in good health and CMV-seronegative. This chain connects TRBV2 to TRBJ1-3; tentative D call: TRBD1 (5 bases). The CDR3 coding sequence is TGTGCCAGCAGTGGTGGGGCCTACAGAAACACCATATATTTT. Translated: CASSGGAYRNTIYF.